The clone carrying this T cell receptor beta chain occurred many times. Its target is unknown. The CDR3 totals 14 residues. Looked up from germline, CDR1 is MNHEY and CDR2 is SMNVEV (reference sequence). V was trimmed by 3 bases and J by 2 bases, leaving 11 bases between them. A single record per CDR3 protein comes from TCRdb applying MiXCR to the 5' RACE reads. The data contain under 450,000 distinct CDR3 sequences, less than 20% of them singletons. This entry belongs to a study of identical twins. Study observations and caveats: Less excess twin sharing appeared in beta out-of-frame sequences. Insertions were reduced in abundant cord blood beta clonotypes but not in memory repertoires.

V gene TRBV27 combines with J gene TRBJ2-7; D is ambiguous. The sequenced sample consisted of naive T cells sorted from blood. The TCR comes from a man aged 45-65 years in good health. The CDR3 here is CASSLQGPTYEQYF. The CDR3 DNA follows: TGTGCCAGCAGTTTGCAAGGGCCCACCTACGAGCAGTACTTC.